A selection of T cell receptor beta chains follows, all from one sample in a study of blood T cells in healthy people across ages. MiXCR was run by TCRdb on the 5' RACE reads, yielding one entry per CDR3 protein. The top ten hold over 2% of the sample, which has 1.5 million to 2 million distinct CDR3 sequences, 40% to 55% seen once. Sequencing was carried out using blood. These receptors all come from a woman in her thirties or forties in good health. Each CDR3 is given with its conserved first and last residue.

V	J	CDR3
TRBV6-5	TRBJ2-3	CASSYTGEADTQYF
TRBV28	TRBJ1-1	CASTSQSYTEAFF
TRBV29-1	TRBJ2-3	CSVEVARTDTQYF
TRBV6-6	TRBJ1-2	CASTPQGNGYTF
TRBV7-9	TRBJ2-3	CASSLVPGGREDTQYF
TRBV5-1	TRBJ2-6	CASSVGTGHSGANVLTF
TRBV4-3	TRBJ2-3	CASSQDRGDTQYF
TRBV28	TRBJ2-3	CASTATGSTDTQYF
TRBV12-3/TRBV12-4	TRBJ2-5	CASSFLAQGETQYF
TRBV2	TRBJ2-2	CASSDGPQPSRSGELFF
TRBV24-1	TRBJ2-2	CATSDYGTGTGELFF
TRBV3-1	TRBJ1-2	CASSPYLSTPKDGYTF
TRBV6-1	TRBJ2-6	CASRPPFWQPGANVLTF
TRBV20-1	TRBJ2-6	CSARDWVAGANVLTF
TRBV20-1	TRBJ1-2	CSAKVDGILGRGYTF
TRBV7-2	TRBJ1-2	CASRPQRVSDYGYTF
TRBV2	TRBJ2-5	CASMAGGVQETQYF
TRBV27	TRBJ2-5	CASGRAQGWGETQYF
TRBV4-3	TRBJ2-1	CASSQTRLAGGYGDEQFF
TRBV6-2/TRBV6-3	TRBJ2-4	CASSYWAGSAKNIQYF
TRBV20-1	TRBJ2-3	CSADGGSRGDTQYF
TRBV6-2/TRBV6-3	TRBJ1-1	CASSYSRVGNTEAFF
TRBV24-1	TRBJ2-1	CATSDYRDRAYNEQFF
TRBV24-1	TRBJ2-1	CATSEEAEQFF
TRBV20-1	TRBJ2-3	CSAREPIAGRVTDTQYF
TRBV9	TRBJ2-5	CASSGERGNSPKETQYF
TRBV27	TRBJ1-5	CASSLGTGYNQPQHF
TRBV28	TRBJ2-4	CASSFRDRGNAKNIQYF
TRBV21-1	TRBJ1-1	CASSKGGTLPDTEAFF
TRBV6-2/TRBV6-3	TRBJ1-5	CASSYVGGQAPQHF
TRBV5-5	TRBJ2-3	CASSGGLPDTQYF
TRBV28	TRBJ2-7	CATFHPTGWEQYF
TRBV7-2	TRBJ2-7	CASRLVSGGAYEQYF
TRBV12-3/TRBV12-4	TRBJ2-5	CASSPIGGTETQYF
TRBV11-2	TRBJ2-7	CASSLYSGRDRYEQYF
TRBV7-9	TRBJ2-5	CASSLDGSYAGTQETQYF
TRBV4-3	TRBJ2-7	CASSHTGRTGEQYF
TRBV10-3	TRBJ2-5	CATTRTGQETQYF
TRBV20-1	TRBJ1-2	CSARDSKGNYGYTF